These T cell receptor beta chains were read from a single sample in a study of Graves' ophthalmopathy and Graves' hyperthyroidism. Each CDR3 protein gets one entry after TCRdb re-called the multiplex PCR reads with MiXCR. Of 450,000 to 600,000 distinct CDR3 sequences in the sample, roughly 39% were seen once. What was sequenced was peripheral blood or thyroid tissue (not recorded which). Every receptor here comes from an adult man with Graves' hyperthyroidism. Both conserved end residues are part of each CDR3. Each record gives: J gene, V gene, D gene, clone size, CDR3 protein, CDR3 DNA. The D gene is left open where the match is weak. Size is omitted from some rows. Given values are once, few, many or a class for expanded clones.

TRBJ2-2	TRBV20-1	-	-	CSARGAAGELFF	TGCAGTGCTCGAGGGGCGGCTGGGGAGCTGTTTTTT
TRBJ1-2	TRBV7-9	-	many	CASSFGVGAGPGYTF	TGTGCCAGCAGCTTCGGGGTCGGAGCCGGTCCTGGCTACACCTTC
TRBJ2-2	TRBV4-2	TRBD2	few	CASSQDRTRTGGRFVTGELFF	TGTGCCAGCAGCCAAGATCGAACCCGGACGGGGGGGCGTTTCGTCACCGGGGAGCTGTTTTTT
TRBJ2-7	TRBV29-1	TRBD1	many	CSVEVTGTNYEQYF	TGCAGCGTTGAGGTGACAGGGACGAACTACGAGCAGTACTTC
TRBJ2-3	TRBV20-1	TRBD2	-	CSARAPPSGGRTDTQYF	TGCAGTGCTAGGGCCCCTCCTAGCGGGGGGCGCACAGATACGCAGTATTTT
TRBJ2-2	TRBV7-9	-	-	CASSRQGLSGNTGELFF	TGTGCCAGCAGCAGACAGGGACTCTCTGGAAACACCGGGGAGCTGTTTTTT
TRBJ1-6	TRBV25-1	-	-	CASSFGQCNSPLHF	TGTGCCAGCAGTTTTGGGCAGTGTAATTCACCCCTCCACTTT
TRBJ1-3	TRBV20-1	-	-	CSASPDGRGNTIYF	TGCAGTGCTAGCCCGGACGGGAGAGGAAACACCATATATTTT
TRBJ2-7	TRBV13	TRBD1	-	CASSLGDSNEQYF	TGTGCCAGCAGCTTGGGGGACAGCAATGAGCAGTACTTC
TRBJ2-1	TRBV11-2	TRBD2	-	CASSAGLAGLGNEQFF	TGTGCCAGCAGCGCGGGACTAGCGGGGCTTGGGAATGAGCAGTTCTTC
TRBJ2-7	TRBV25-1	-	many	CASSEYNEQYF	TGTGCCAGCAGTGAATATAACGAGCAGTACTTC
TRBJ1-6	TRBV7-9	TRBD1	-	CASSPGQVPYNSPLHF	TGTGCCAGCAGCCCGGGACAGGTCCCCTATAATTCACCCCTCCACTTT
TRBJ2-3	TRBV9	-	few	CASSVGEGEDTQYF	TGTGCCAGCAGCGTAGGGGAGGGGGAGGATACGCAGTATTTT
TRBJ1-1	TRBV9	-	many	CASSVDNTEAFF	TGTGCCAGCAGCGTAGACAACACTGAAGCTTTCTTT
TRBJ2-1	TRBV7-9	-	-	CASSLGSGVASYNEQFF	TGTGCCAGCAGCTTAGGGTCGGGGGTAGCCTCCTACAATGAGCAGTTCTTC
TRBJ1-2	TRBV25-1	TRBD1	-	CASSLTQGANYGYTF	TGTGCCAGCAGTTTAACCCAGGGGGCTAACTATGGCTACACCTTC
TRBJ1-1	TRBV29-1	TRBD1	-	CSVGQDRGRTEAFF	TGCAGCGTTGGACAGGACAGGGGAAGAACTGAAGCTTTCTTT
TRBJ2-7	TRBV5-1	-	many	CASSLDRLYEQYF	TGCGCCAGCAGCTTGGACAGGCTCTACGAGCAGTACTTC
TRBJ1-4	TRBV5-6	TRBD1	-	CASSWGTVRGMEEKLFF	TGTGCCAGCAGCTGGGGGACAGTTCGGGGAATGGAGGAAAAACTGTTTTTT
TRBJ2-5	TRBV7-2	TRBD2	few	CASSSRLAGETQYF	TGTGCCAGCAGCTCCCGACTAGCGGGAGAGACCCAGTACTTC
TRBJ1-5	TRBV6-5	TRBD1	many	CASRRTGNNQPQHF	TGTGCCAGCAGAAGGACAGGGAACAATCAGCCCCAGCATTTT
TRBJ2-2	TRBV7-7	TRBD1	many	CASSLVLGQANTGELFF	TGTGCTAGCAGCTTAGTCCTCGGACAGGCGAACACCGGGGAGCTGTTTTTT
TRBJ2-1	TRBV2	-	-	CASRDLVWNEQFF	TGTGCCAGCAGGGACCTTGTATGGAATGAGCAGTTCTTC
TRBJ1-4	TRBV9	-	-	CASSSRDGGEKLFF	TGTGCCAGCAGCAGCCGGGACGGTGGGGAAAAACTGTTTTTT
TRBJ2-5	TRBV12-3/TRBV12-4	TRBD2	-	CASSSGGAREAQYF	TGTGCCAGCAGTAGCGGGGGGGCACGGGAGGCCCAGTACTTC
TRBJ2-7	TRBV12-3/TRBV12-4	TRBD2	-	CASTLSGGGLSEQYF	TGTGCCAGCACCCTGAGCGGGGGGGGTTTGAGCGAGCAGTACTTC
TRBJ1-5	TRBV25-1	TRBD1	-	CASSPGPGQGGASNQPQHF	TGTGCCAGCTCACCGGGTCCGGGACAGGGGGGGGCTAGCAATCAGCCCCAGCATTTT
TRBJ2-2	TRBV12-3/TRBV12-4	-	-	CTSSLTPTGELFF	TGTACCAGCAGTTTAACTCCGACCGGGGAGCTGTTTTTT
TRBJ2-2	TRBV24-1	TRBD1	few	CATSIPGQGVSGELFF	TGTGCCACCAGCATACCGGGACAGGGGGTGTCCGGGGAGCTGTTTTTT
TRBJ2-5	TRBV15	TRBD2	-	CATSRVAGETETQYF	TGTGCCACCAGCAGAGTGGCGGGAGAAACGGAGACCCAGTACTTC
TRBJ1-2	TRBV5-5	TRBD1	many	CASSLSVGTGGLGYTF	TGTGCCAGCAGCTTGAGTGTCGGGACAGGGGGTTTAGGCTACACCTTC
TRBJ2-7	TRBV29-1	TRBD1	-	CSVESGAGGRQYF	TGCAGCGTTGAATCCGGGGCAGGGGGAAGGCAGTACTTC
TRBJ1-4	TRBV12-3/TRBV12-4	-	few	CASSPEGGAEKLFF	TGTGCCAGCAGTCCCGAGGGAGGCGCGGAAAAACTGTTTTTT
TRBJ1-1	TRBV7-2	-	-	CASSLSRGAFF	TGTGCCAGCAGCCTCTCGCGGGGAGCTTTCTTT
TRBJ2-7	TRBV7-2	-	-	CASSRASEQYF	TGTGCCAGCAGCCGCGCTTCCGAGCAGTACTTC
TRBJ2-7	TRBV7-9	TRBD1	many	CASRPGQTYEQYF	TGTGCCAGCAGGCCGGGACAGACCTACGAGCAGTACTTC
TRBJ2-2	TRBV25-1	TRBD2	once	CASSKGLAANTGELFF	TGTGCCAGCAGTAAGGGACTAGCGGCGAACACCGGGGAGCTGTTTTTT
TRBJ2-7	TRBV30	TRBD2	-	CAWSSGTSGRYEQYF	TGTGCCTGGAGTTCGGGGACTAGCGGGAGGTACGAGCAGTACTTC
TRBJ1-1	TRBV6-1	TRBD1	once	CAIGQGPRAFF	TGTGCCATTGGACAGGGACCGCGAGCTTTCTTT
TRBJ1-6	TRBV2	-	few	CASSSLNLAPLHF	TGTGCCAGCAGCTCCCTCAACTTGGCACCCCTCCACTTT
TRBJ2-3	TRBV7-2	-	-	CATSPGGGATDTQYF	TGTGCCACCTCCCCTGGGGGGGGGGCTACAGATACGCAGTATTTT
TRBJ1-5	TRBV28	-	-	CASSSQDSTNQPQHF	TGTGCCAGCAGTTCACAGGACAGCACCAATCAGCCCCAGCATTTT
TRBJ2-5	TRBV20-1	TRBD2	many	CSADRDRLAGEETQYF	TGCAGTGCAGACCGGGATCGACTAGCGGGGGAAGAGACCCAGTACTTC
TRBJ1-2	TRBV2	-	-	CASSLSGPLYGYTF	TGTGCCAGCAGCTTGTCGGGCCCGTTGTATGGCTACACCTTC
TRBJ1-5	TRBV7-8	TRBD1	many	CASSARDRVDQPQHF	TGTGCCAGCAGCGCCCGGGACAGGGTAGATCAGCCCCAGCATTTT
TRBJ2-7	TRBV6-6	-	-	CASSYSLGGGAYEQYF	TGTGCCAGCAGTTACTCGTTAGGAGGGGGCGCGTACGAGCAGTACTTC
TRBJ1-4	TRBV7-2	TRBD1	-	CASSHPPGQPNEKLFF	TGTGCCAGCAGCCATCCCCCGGGACAGCCTAATGAAAAACTGTTTTTT
TRBJ1-2	TRBV2	TRBD1	many	CASRPRTGEKANYGYTF	TGTGCCAGCAGACCGCGGACAGGGGAAAAAGCTAACTATGGCTACACCTTC
TRBJ2-7	TRBV5-1	-	many	CASSLGPGFAYEQYF	TGCGCCAGCAGCTTGGGGCCGGGGTTCGCCTACGAGCAGTACTTC
TRBJ2-1	TRBV7-8	-	few	CASSTLGGGEQFF	TGTGCCAGCAGCACCTTAGGGGGAGGTGAGCAGTTCTTC
TRBJ2-7	TRBV12-3/TRBV12-4	TRBD1	many	CASTDRDRGYEQYF	TGTGCCAGCACAGATCGGGACAGGGGCTACGAGCAGTACTTC
TRBJ1-1	TRBV20-1	-	-	CSARGGTSGALGAFF	TGCAGTGCTAGAGGTGGTACTAGCGGGGCCCTGGGTGCTTTCTTT
TRBJ2-2	TRBV29-1	TRBD1	few	CSVVLTRQGATGELFF	TGCAGCGTTGTATTAACCCGGCAGGGGGCCACCGGGGAGCTGTTTTTT
TRBJ1-1	TRBV20-1	-	many	CSASTVTTEAFF	TGCAGTGCTAGTACGGTTACCACTGAAGCTTTCTTT
TRBJ1-3	TRBV7-2	-	-	CASSYKSGSSGNTIYF	TGTGCCAGCAGCTACAAATCCGGGTCCTCTGGAAACACCATATATTTT
TRBJ2-7	TRBV6-5	-	-	CASSYLRLGQPYEQYF	TGTGCCAGCAGTTACCTTCGCCTCGGACAGCCCTACGAGCAGTACTTC
TRBJ1-5	TRBV7-9	TRBD1	-	CASSLGGTGVYGQPQHF	TGTGCCAGCAGCTTGGGGGGGACAGGGGTTTATGGACAGCCCCAGCATTTT